This T cell receptor beta chain was identified during a study of T cell repertoires in cytomegalovirus infection (dated by TCRdb to about 2019). About the study as a whole: Donor HLA type was relevant to the analysis, because carriage of CMV infection together with the matching HLA type was indicated by public TCR beta signatures. The paper as a whole reports these results and caveats: In both this cohort and an independent cohort of a few hundred donors, the cumulative frequency of public TCR beta family members distinguished carriers of CMV infection plus the relevant HLA type. In the ex vivo response, HLA-C-restricted CMV-specific TCR beta clonotypes were dominant, and in two of eight donors the single most frequent clonotype came from this HLA-C-restricted group.

TCRdb records Illumina HiSeq 1500 as the sequencer. The raw public reads went through TCRdb reprocessing: fastp at Q25, MiXCR clone calling, in-frame beta chains kept. Each CDR3 protein appears once, grouped with its most common genes and DNA. For this sample there are roughly 230,000 distinct CDR3 sequences; approximately 7% appear just once. Roughly 6% of the sample goes to the ten largest clones. This clonotype has at least ten counts. Its binding antigen is unknown. Per-nucleotide qualities are absent, and no much larger clonotype sits a single base away. V is clipped by 1 base and J by 5 bases, and the sequence between their germline boundaries is 11 bases long. CDR1 and CDR2 were assigned from the germline V gene as MGHDK and SYGVNS. The CDR3 covers 14 residues, taking in both the cysteine and the phenylalanine. CDR3 DNA is the only sequence kept; it has 42 bases, read in frame from the first base.

Sample: PBMCs. This TCR came from a human donor in good health (CMV status not recorded). Some clones in this sample may be carry-over from other donors' samples. The V and J segments used are TRBV25-1 and TRBJ1-1; TRBD1 is perhaps the D gene, given 5 matching bases. The nucleotide sequence reads as follows: TGTGCCAGCAGTGAATTTGGGGGAAATACTGAAGCTTTCTTT. This gives the protein CASSEFGGNTEAFF. The reference TRBV25-1 and TRBJ1-1 proteins fill in what lies around the CDR3, so the full variable domain reads EADIYQTPRYLVIGTGKKITLECSQTMGHDKMYWYQQDPGMELHLIHYSYGVNSTEKGDLSSESTVSRIRTEHFPLTLESARPSHTSQYLCASSEFGGNTEAFFGQGTRLTVV.